Below, one TCR beta chain is given with its context. The source of the sample is a study of PD-L1 blockade in urothelial cancer. Study context: Male sex and bladder-origin urothelial cancer characterized about 85% of the 29 patients.

Some clones are missing from TCRdb's copy, which holds only in-frame ones; the method was immunoSEQ multiplex PCR. The sample has over 45,000 clones, around 84% seen once; the top ten hold over 20%. Deletions cut 4 bases from V and 5 bases from J, with 14 bases between. The CDR3 totals 14 residues. Germline V CDR1 and CDR2: SGHVS, FQNEAQ. As for time point: pretreatment peripheral blood. Samples spanned pretreatment and treatment, with 1 to 8 time points per patient. The receptor was isolated from a man aged 60 to 69 with urothelial cancer. The chain employs TRBV7-8 and TRBJ1-2, with a weak D call TRBD1 (6 bases). Sequences were derived from PBMCs, sampled around atezolizumab (anti-PD-L1) treatment. The CDR3 loop is CASSSYSGEYGYTF. DNA for the CDR3: TGTGCCAGCAGCTCTTACTCAGGGGAATATGGCTACACCTTC.